These 2 T cell receptor beta chains came from one sample sequenced in a study of cytomegalovirus exposure and HLA in healthy donors. The PCR used 60 Vbeta and 13 Jbeta primers. Using immunoSEQ multiplex PCR, the repertoire was profiled, and TCRdb retains in-frame clones only, with some absent. The sample carries 180,000 or so clones, 65% to 75% recorded once. The sequenced sample was PBMCs. Receptor source: a human donor in good health.

A few counts support this clone. J is TRBJ2-1 and V is TRBV14; 9 nucleotides agree with TRBD2. V lost 0 bases to trimming and J lost 8 bases; unmatched junction nucleotides: 8. Germline assignment: CDR1 SGHDN and CDR2 FVKESK. The CDR3 loop spans 16 amino acids. The CDR3 nucleotides are TGTGCCAGCAGCCAAGAAGGTCTAGCGGGGAGACATGAGCAGTTCTTC. Amino acids: CASSQEGLAGRHEQFF.

As regards this clone: At one end, the junction sequence differs from germline, possibly due to a read error. This sequence joins TRBV7-9 and TRBJ1-1; 7 bases agree with TRBD1. The CDR3 spans 12 residues. Germline CDR1 SEHNR, CDR2 FQNEAQ (reference sequence). CDR3 sequence: CSSSVTGEKAFF. The DNA of the CDR3 is TGTTCCAGCAGCGTCACAGGGGAGAAAGCTTTCTTT.